The 30 T cell receptor beta chains listed next were all sequenced from one sample in a study of CD8 T cells in Susac syndrome. Random hexamers were used to reverse transcribe the RNA input (about 0.45 to 1 ug). TCRdb reprocessed the immunoSEQ multiplex PCR reads via MiXCR and lists one record per CDR3 protein. The data hold about 90,000 distinct CDR3 sequences, with approximately 92% observed a single time. The sample was CD8+ T cells from PBMCs. The receptors were sampled from a human donor in good health.

The rearrangement joins TRBV29-1 to TRBJ2-7; D is perhaps TRBD1 (6 bases). Trimming stripped 4 bases from V and 0 bases from J, with 7 bases between. Germline values: CDR1 SQVTM, CDR2 ANQGSEA. The CDR3 covers 12 residues. CDR3 amino acids: CSVGGPSYEQYF. CDR3 nucleotide sequence: TGCAGCGTTGGGGGGCCCTCCTACGAGCAGTACTTC.

The gene calls are TRBV9 and TRBJ1-1; no clear D gene. The V gene's germline CDR1 is SGDLS and CDR2 YYNGEE. The CDR3 contains 15 residues. Trimming shortened V by 0 bases and J by 4 bases, and 13 bases separated the two germline ends. The CDR3 protein is CASSVGTASFTEAFF. DNA for the CDR3: TGTGCCAGCAGCGTAGGAACGGCCTCTTTCACTGAAGCTTTCTTT.

The genes are TRBV7-9 and TRBJ2-7; a weak D match, TRBD1 (5 bases). V lost 5 bases, J lost 6 bases, and 11 bases lay in between. CDR3 length: 12 amino acids. CDR1 is SEHNR, CDR2 FQNEAQ, per germline (reference sequence). CDR3 nucleotide sequence: TGTGCCAGCAGCGGAGACAGTTCCGAGCAGTACTTC. Translation gives CASSGDSSEQYF.

The chain is built from TRBV20-1 and TRBJ2-1; TRBD2 aligns across 12 bases. The germline CDR1 and CDR2 sequences are DFQATT and SNEGSKA (reference sequence). The CDR3 spans 16 residues. Losses at the gene ends were 0 bases for V and 7 bases for J; bases not matched to a gene: 7. CDR3 nucleotides: TGCAGTGCTAGAGATCTAGCGGGGGGGCCGAGGAATGAGCAGTTCTTC. It translates to CSARDLAGGPRNEQFF.

The chain employs TRBV13 and TRBJ1-5; possible D gene TRBD1, 5 bases. Germline values: CDR1 PRHDT, CDR2 FYEKMQ (reference sequence). Trimming cost V 4 bases and J 6 bases, with 16 bases left between them. The CDR3 is 15 amino acids. CDR3 nucleotides: TGTGCCAGCAGCTCGGCACAGGCCTGGGGTCAGCCCCAGCATTTT. Translating gives CASSSAQAWGQPQHF.

The genes are TRBV24-1 and TRBJ2-2, with 7 positions matching TRBD2. In germline, CDR1 is KGHDR, CDR2 SFDVKD. CDR3 length: 14 amino acids. V dropped 3 bases and J dropped 5; count of bases not matched to a gene: 2. The CDR3 DNA is TGTGCCACCAGTGATGCCGGGGGGACCGGGGAGCTGTTTTTT. Amino acid sequence: CATSDAGGTGELFF.

The chain couples TRBV7-9 to TRBJ1-1; possible D gene TRBD1, 5 bases. The V gene lost 5 bases and the J gene lost 5 bases, with 21 bases spanning the gap. The CDR3 spans 16 residues. The germline V gene encodes CDR1 SEHNR and CDR2 FQNEAQ (reference sequence). The CDR3 loop reads CASSPRVNEQVTEAFF. CDR3 bases: TGTGCCAGCAGCCCCCGGGTCAATGAACAGGTAACTGAAGCTTTCTTT.

This chain links TRBV7-2 with TRBJ2-2, with D uncertain. V shed 2 bases and J shed 6 bases, with 7 bases lying between them. This CDR3 comprises 13 residues. Germline V gene lookup returns CDR1 SGHTA and CDR2 FQGNSA. CDR3 in amino acids: CASSLSHPGELFF. The DNA of the CDR3 is TGTGCCAGCAGCTTAAGTCATCCCGGGGAGCTGTTTTTT.

The chain combines TRBV7-8 with TRBJ2-4; D is unclear. V lost 1 base to trimming and J lost 0 bases, with 19 bases between them. Germline V gene sequence: CDR1 SGHVS, CDR2 FQNEAQ. The CDR3 spans 19 residues. CDR3 DNA: TGTGCCAGCAGCTTAGTAAAGGATAACTACGCGTTAGCCAAAAACATTCAGTACTTC. Encoded protein: CASSLVKDNYALAKNIQYF.

The table lists this clonotype with a few counts. The rearrangement links TRBV12-3 or TRBV12-4 to TRBJ2-7, with 8 positions matching TRBD1. The CDR3 is 14 amino acids. The V gene end was trimmed by 4 bases and the J gene end by 3 bases; junction bases not matched to a gene: 5. Here the CDR3 reads CASSSGTGVYEQYF. The CDR3 DNA follows: TGTGCCAGCAGTTCCGGGACAGGAGTCTACGAGCAGTACTTC.

The chain joins TRBV27 to TRBJ1-6, with a possible D match to TRBD1 (6 bases). Trimming stripped 8 bases from V and 5 bases from J, with 19 bases between. The CDR3 has 16 residues. From germline, CDR1 is MNHEY and CDR2 SMNVEV (reference sequence). CDR3 in amino acids: CASFLSRGRNNSPLHF. The CDR3 DNA reads as TGTGCCAGCTTTTTAAGCAGGGGAAGGAATAATTCACCCCTCCACTTT.

The chain links TRBV4-1 to TRBJ2-1, with TRBD2 matching 9 bases. The length of the CDR3 is 16 residues. V lost 1 base, J lost 9 bases, and 10 bases stayed unmatched. Per the germline V gene, CDR1 is MGHRA and CDR2 is YSYEKL. The CDR3 region is CASSQVAGGGAIEQFF. In DNA, the CDR3 is TGCGCCAGCAGCCAAGTCGCCGGCGGGGGGGCCATTGAGCAGTTCTTC.

V usage is TRBV6-6 and J usage is TRBJ2-2; D tentatively reads TRBD1 or TRBD2 (5 bases each). Germline assignment: CDR1 MNHNY and CDR2 SVGAGI (reference sequence). The germline V and J ends were trimmed by 0 bases and 4 bases, with 12 bases remaining between them. The CDR3 contains 16 residues. This CDR3 is CASSYSGELGTGELFF. The DNA of the CDR3 is TGTGCCAGCAGTTACTCGGGGGAATTGGGCACCGGGGAGCTGTTTTTT.

The chain uses TRBV7-9 and TRBJ1-1, with D possibly being TRBD1 (6 bases). The CDR3 loop spans 18 amino acids. Trimming took off 2 bases at V and 0 bases at J, with 19 bases between the two ends. Germline CDR1 is SEHNR and CDR2 is FQNEAQ (reference sequence). The CDR3 protein is CASSLKGPTGSMNTEAFF. In nucleotides, the CDR3 is TGTGCCAGCAGCTTAAAAGGACCGACAGGATCCATGAACACTGAAGCTTTCTTT.

This clonotype turned up a few times. The chain joins TRBV27 to TRBJ2-7; D gene uncertain. Germline values: CDR1 MNHEY, CDR2 SMNVEV (reference sequence). The CDR3 sequence is 12 residues long. V lost 1 base, J lost 4 bases, and 5 bases lay in between. The CDR3 DNA follows: TGTGCCAGCAGTTTATGGGGTTACGAGCAGTACTTC. It yields the protein CASSLWGYEQYF.

The chain uses TRBV19 and TRBJ1-2; D call uncertain. This CDR3 spans 11 amino acids. V lost 7 bases to trimming and J lost 0 bases, with 3 bases between them. Germline V gene data show CDR1 as LNHDA and CDR2 as SQIVND (reference sequence). The CDR3 DNA reads TGTGCCAGTAAGGCTAACTATGGCTACACCTTC. It codes for CASKANYGYTF. The complete variable domain, with remaining parts taken from reference TRBV19 and TRBJ1-2, reads DGGITQSPKYLFRKEGQNVTLSCEQNLNHDAMYWYRQDPGQGLRLIYYSQIVNDFQKGDIAEGYSVSREKKESFPLTVTSAQKNPTAFYLCASKANYGYTFGSGTRLTVV.

The rearrangement joins TRBV3-1 to TRBJ2-2; D not certain. Germline CDR1 is LGHDT and CDR2 is YNNKEL (reference sequence). The CDR3 consists of 15 residues. V was pared by 3 bases and J by 1 base, with 9 bases between. CDR3 protein: CASSHSHGNTGELFF. DNA of the CDR3: TGTGCCAGCAGCCATTCCCACGGGAACACCGGGGAGCTGTTTTTT.

The CDR3 DNA is TGTGCCATCAGTGAGGGTGGCTCTGGAAACACCATATATTTT. Translating it yields CAISEGGSGNTIYF. The chain links TRBV10-3 to TRBJ1-3, with D uncertain. Germline V gene data show CDR1 as ENHRY and CDR2 as SYGVKD. Trimming took 2 bases from V and 0 from J, leaving 5 bases between them. The CDR3 extends over 14 amino acids.

This chain links TRBV12-3 or TRBV12-4 with TRBJ1-4; no clear D. The CDR3 has 13 amino acids. V dropped 6 bases and J dropped 8 bases, with 13 bases sitting between them. In DNA form, the CDR3 reads TGTGCCAGCAGCTCGCAGCTCAAGGAAAAACTGTTTTTT. Translating it yields CASSSQLKEKLFF.

This rearrangement joins TRBV5-1 to TRBJ1-1; D not resolved. The CDR3 consists of 14 residues. The V end lost 0 bases, the J end lost 1 base, and 7 bases lay between the germline ends. Per germline, CDR1 SGHRS and CDR2 YFSETQ. The DNA for the CDR3 is TGCGCCAGCAGCTTGGTCTCTAAGAACACTGAAGCTTTCTTT. It yields the protein CASSLVSKNTEAFF. Filled out from reference TRBV5-1 and TRBJ1-1, the complete variable domain reads KAGVTQTPRYLIKTRGQQVTLSCSPISGHRSVSWYQQTPGQGLQFLFEYFSETQRNKGNFPGRFSGRQFSNSRSEMNVSTLELGDSALYLCASSLVSKNTEAFFGQGTRLTVV.

With respect to this clonotype: An end of the junction differs from the germline gene, which may be a read error. V gene TRBV3-1 combines with J gene TRBJ2-3; TRBD1 matches 8 bases. The CDR3 has 17 amino acids. Germline V gene lookup returns CDR1 LGHDT and CDR2 YNNKEL (reference sequence). CDR3 loop: CASTQGAQGAFTDTQYF. The DNA of the CDR3 is TGTGCCAGCACCCAAGGGGCCCAGGGGGCTTTCACAGATACGCAGTATTTT.

The CDR3, as DNA: TGTGCCAGCAGTCGCCGGACAGGGGGCGACCCTGGCTACACCTTC. Protein: CASSRRTGGDPGYTF. The rearrangement links TRBV27 to TRBJ1-2; 11 bases are shared with TRBD1. Trimming at V came to 5 bases and at J to 7 bases, leaving 9 bases not matched to a gene. Germline CDR1 and CDR2: MNHEY and SMNVEV (reference sequence). The CDR3 loop spans 15 amino acids.

V gene TRBV24-1 combines with J gene TRBJ1-1, with a possible D match to TRBD1 (5 bases). Trimming took off 11 bases at V and 4 bases at J, with 19 bases between the two ends. Looked up from germline, CDR1 is KGHDR and CDR2 is SFDVKD. This CDR3 contains 14 residues. CDR3 amino acids: CAILWQGRPTEAFF. The CDR3 DNA is TGTGCCATCCTTTGGCAGGGAAGGCCCACTGAAGCTTTCTTT.

V gene TRBV29-1 combines with J gene TRBJ1-2; D unclear. The CDR3 is 13 residues long. The germline CDR1 and CDR2 sequences are SQVTM and ANQGSEA. V dropped 0 bases and J dropped 4 bases, with 9 bases sitting between them. CDR3 coding DNA: TGCAGCGTTGAAGAAAGGGCCCGCTATGGCTACACCTTC. Protein product: CSVEERARYGYTF.

This chain uses TRBV7-9 with TRBJ2-1, with D possibly TRBD2 on 5 matching bases. The CDR3 extends over 14 amino acids. CDR1 and CDR2 (germline): SEHNR, FQNEAQ (reference sequence). Between the trimmed V and J ends, which lost 2 bases and 0 bases, there was a span of 5 bases. The CDR3 DNA sequence: TGTGCCAGCAGCTTAACTAGCTCCTACAATGAGCAGTTCTTC. Protein product: CASSLTSSYNEQFF.

As concerns this clonotype: The germline gene is not matched at one end of the junction; a read error may be the cause. The chain joins TRBV7-6 to TRBJ2-3; TRBD2 aligns across 9 bases. The CDR3 contains 15 residues. Germline-derived CDR1 and CDR2 are SGHVS and FNYEAQ. In DNA, the CDR3 is TGTGCCAGCAGCGTAGCGGGGGAAAGCACAGATACGCAGTATTTT. This sequence encodes CASSVAGESTDTQYF.

This clonotype appeared a few times. The chain has TRBV29-1 and TRBJ2-7; 9 bases fit TRBD2. CDR3 length: 12 amino acids. V shed 6 bases and J 7 bases; nucleotides not matched to a gene: 7. Germline values: CDR1 SQVTM, CDR2 ANQGSEA. This CDR3 is CSVPSGGQEQYF. For the CDR3, the DNA is TGCAGCGTCCCCAGCGGGGGGCAAGAGCAGTACTTC.

This sequence joins TRBV5-6 and TRBJ2-2; D is unclear. The germline V and J ends were trimmed by 2 bases and 3 bases, with 11 bases remaining between them. Germline CDR1 is SGHDT and CDR2 is YYEEEE. This CDR3 spans 15 amino acids. This chain's CDR3 is CASSFGVMDTGELFF. CDR3 sequence (DNA): TGTGCCAGCAGCTTTGGGGTTATGGACACCGGGGAGCTGTTTTTT. The entire variable domain, with the rest obtained from reference TRBV5-6 and TRBJ2-2, is as follows: DAGVTQSPTHLIKTRGQQVTLRCSPKSGHDTVSWYQQALGQGPQFIFQYYEEEERQRGNFPDRFSGHQFPNYSSELNVNALLLGDSALYLCASSFGVMDTGELFFGEGSRLTVL.

The chain combines TRBV12-5 with TRBJ2-7; D uncertain. The CDR3 covers 13 residues. Trimming left V 5 bases short and J 7 bases short, with 15 bases between. Germline CDR1 and CDR2: LGHNT and FRNRAP. CDR3 coding DNA: TGTGCTAGTGGTGCCCAGGAACACCTTGAGCAGTACTTC. This sequence encodes CASGAQEHLEQYF.

The chain links TRBV29-1 to TRBJ1-2, with a possible D match to TRBD1 (5 bases). The CDR3 sequence is 15 residues long. V was pared by 3 bases and J by 4 bases, with 18 bases between. The germline CDR1 and CDR2 sequences are SQVTM and ANQGSEA. CDR3 bases: TGCAGCGTTGACATTGGGACCGCCGGGGCCTATGGCTACACCTTC. Protein: CSVDIGTAGAYGYTF.